The clone carrying this T cell receptor beta chain has a single count. Patients in Seattle were enrolled during active infection, then followed longitudinally. These data belong to a study of blood T cell repertoires in COVID-19. The overall study: Spain, Italy and the United States supplied samples that represented acute and convalescent COVID-19.

Germline V gene sequence: CDR1 SGHTA, CDR2 FQGNSA. This CDR3 contains 14 residues. The V end lost 1 base, the J end lost 6 bases, and 9 bases lay between the germline ends. Source study methods: The assay estimated nucleated cells by amplifying reference gene primers. Libraries were prepared by immunoSEQ multiplex PCR; TCRdb keeps only in-frame clonotypes and omits some of them. The V and J calls and clone size come from that table; D and trimming were worked out from the DNA. The sample includes some 290,000 clones, roughly 90% of them seen just once. This TCR came from a woman in her 30s with COVID-19, enrolled during active disease. The sample comprised peripheral blood. This chain joins TRBV7-2 and TRBJ1-4; weak D call: TRBD1 (5 bases). The CDR3 nucleotides read TGTGCCAGCAGCTTAGTAATGACAGATGAAAAACTGTTTTTT. Translated, it gives CASSLVMTDEKLFF.